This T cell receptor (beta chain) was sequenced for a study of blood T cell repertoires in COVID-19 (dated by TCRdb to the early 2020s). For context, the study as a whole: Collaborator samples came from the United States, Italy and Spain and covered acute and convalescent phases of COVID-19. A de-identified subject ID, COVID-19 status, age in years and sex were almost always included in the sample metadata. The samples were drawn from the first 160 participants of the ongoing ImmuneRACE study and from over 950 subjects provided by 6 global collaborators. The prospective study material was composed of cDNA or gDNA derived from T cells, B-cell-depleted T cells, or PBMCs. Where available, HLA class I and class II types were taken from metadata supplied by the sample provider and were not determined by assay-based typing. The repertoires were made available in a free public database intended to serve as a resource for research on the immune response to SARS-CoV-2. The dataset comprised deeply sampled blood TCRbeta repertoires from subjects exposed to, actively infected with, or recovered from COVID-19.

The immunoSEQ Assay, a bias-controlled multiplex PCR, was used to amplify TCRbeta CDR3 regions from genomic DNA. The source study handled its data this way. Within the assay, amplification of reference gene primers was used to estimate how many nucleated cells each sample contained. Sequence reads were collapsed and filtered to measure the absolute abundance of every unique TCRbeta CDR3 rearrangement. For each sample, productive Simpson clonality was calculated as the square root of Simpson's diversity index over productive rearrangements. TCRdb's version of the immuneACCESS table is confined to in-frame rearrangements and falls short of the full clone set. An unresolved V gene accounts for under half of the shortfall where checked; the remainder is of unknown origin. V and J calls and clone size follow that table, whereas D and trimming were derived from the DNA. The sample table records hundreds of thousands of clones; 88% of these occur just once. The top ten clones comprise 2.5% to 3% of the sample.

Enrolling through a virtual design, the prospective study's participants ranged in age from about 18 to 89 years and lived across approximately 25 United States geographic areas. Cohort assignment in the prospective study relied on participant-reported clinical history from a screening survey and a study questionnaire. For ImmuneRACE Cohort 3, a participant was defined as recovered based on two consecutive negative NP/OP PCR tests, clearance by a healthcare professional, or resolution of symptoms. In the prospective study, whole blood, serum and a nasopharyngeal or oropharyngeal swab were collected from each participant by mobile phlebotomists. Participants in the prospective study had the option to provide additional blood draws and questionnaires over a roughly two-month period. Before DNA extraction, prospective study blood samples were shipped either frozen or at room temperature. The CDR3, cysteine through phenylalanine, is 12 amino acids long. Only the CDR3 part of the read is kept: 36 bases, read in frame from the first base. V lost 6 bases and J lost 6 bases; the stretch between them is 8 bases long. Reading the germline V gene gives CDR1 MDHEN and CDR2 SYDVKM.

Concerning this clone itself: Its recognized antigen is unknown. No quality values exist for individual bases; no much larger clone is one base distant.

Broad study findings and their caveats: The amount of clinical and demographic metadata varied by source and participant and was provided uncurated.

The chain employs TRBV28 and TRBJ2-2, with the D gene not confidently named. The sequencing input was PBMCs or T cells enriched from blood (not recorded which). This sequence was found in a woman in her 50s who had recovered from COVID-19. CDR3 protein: CASSKLAGELFF. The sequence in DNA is TGTGCCAGCAGCAAGCTTGCCGGGGAGCTGTTTTTT.